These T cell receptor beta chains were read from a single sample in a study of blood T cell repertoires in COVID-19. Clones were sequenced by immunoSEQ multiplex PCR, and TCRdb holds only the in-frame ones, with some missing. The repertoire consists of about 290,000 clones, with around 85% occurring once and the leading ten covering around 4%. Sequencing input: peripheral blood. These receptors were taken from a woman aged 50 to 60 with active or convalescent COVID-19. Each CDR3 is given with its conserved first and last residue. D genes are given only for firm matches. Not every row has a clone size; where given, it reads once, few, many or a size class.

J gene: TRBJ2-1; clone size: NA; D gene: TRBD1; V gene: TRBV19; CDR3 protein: CASSSTGGHEQFF; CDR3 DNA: TGTGCCAGTAGTTCGACAGGGGGCCATGAGCAGTTCTTC
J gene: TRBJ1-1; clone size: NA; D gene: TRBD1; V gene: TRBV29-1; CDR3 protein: CSGGTGVNTEAFF; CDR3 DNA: TGCAGCGGGGGAACAGGGGTCAACACTGAAGCTTTCTTT
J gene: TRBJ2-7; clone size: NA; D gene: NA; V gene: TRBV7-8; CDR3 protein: CASSLRGGYEQYF; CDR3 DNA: TGTGCCAGCAGCTTAAGGGGCGGCTACGAGCAGTACTTC
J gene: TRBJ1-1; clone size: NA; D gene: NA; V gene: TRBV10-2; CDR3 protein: CASRMTGNTEAFF; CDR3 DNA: TGCGCCAGCAGGATGACAGGGAACACTGAAGCTTTCTTT
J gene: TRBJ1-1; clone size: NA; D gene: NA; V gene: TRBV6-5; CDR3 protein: CASRVRGGGAFF; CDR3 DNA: TGTGCCAGCAGGGTCAGAGGGGGGGGAGCTTTCTTT
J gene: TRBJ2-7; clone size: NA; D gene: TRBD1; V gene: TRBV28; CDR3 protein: CASSSPSTGGEQYF; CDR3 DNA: TGTGCCAGCAGTTCCCCGTCGACAGGGGGCGAGCAGTACTTC
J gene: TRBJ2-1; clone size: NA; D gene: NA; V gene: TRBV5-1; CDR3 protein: CASSLYGQSYNEQFF; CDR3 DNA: TGCGCCAGCAGCTTGTATGGACAGAGCTACAATGAGCAGTTCTTC
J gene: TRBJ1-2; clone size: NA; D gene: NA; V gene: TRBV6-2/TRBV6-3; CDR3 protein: CASSYETEGSGYTF; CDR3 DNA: TGTGCCAGCAGTTACGAGACAGAAGGCTCTGGCTACACCTTC
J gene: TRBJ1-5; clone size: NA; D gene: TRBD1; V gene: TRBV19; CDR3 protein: CASNIIQGRLNQPQHF; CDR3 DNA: TGTGCCAGTAACATTATACAGGGGAGGCTCAATCAGCCCCAGCATTTT
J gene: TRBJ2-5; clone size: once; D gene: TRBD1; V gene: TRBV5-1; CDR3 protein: CASSGGDRELETQYF; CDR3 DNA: TGCGCCAGCAGCGGGGGGGACAGGGAGTTAGAGACCCAGTACTTC
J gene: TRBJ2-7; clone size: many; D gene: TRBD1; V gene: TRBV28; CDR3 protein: CASSSGQGRRYEQYF; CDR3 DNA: TGTGCCAGCAGTTCCGGACAGGGGCGGAGATACGAGCAGTACTTC
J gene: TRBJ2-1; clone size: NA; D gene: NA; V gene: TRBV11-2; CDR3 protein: CASSPSGTRKNEQFF; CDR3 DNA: TGTGCCAGCAGCCCAAGCGGGACAAGGAAGAATGAGCAGTTCTTC
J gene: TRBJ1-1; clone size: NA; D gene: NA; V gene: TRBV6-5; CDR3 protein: CASAGPLRNTEAFF; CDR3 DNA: TGTGCCAGCGCGGGACCTCTCCGGAACACTGAAGCTTTCTTT
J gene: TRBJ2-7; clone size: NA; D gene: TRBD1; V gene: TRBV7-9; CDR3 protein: CASSGDRGYEQYF; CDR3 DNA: TGTGCCAGCAGCGGGGACAGGGGCTACGAGCAGTACTTC
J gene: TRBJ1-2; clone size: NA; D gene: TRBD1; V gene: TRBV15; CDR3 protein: CATSRHRGPFGYTF; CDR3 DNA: TGTGCCACCAGCAGACACAGGGGGCCGTTTGGCTACACCTTC
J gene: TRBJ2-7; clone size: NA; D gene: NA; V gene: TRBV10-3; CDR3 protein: CAISESRGLEPYEQYF; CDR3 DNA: TGTGCCATCAGTGAGTCGAGGGGACTGGAACCCTACGAGCAGTACTTC
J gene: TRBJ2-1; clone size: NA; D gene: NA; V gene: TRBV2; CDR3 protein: CASTLAYNEQFF; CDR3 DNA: TGTGCCAGCACTCTAGCGTACAATGAGCAGTTCTTC
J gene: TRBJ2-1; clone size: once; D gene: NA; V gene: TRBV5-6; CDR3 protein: CASSLLDPTYNEQFF; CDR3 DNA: TGTGCCAGCAGCCTGCTAGACCCAACTTACAATGAGCAGTTCTTC
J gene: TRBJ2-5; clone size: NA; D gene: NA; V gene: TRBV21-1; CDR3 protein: CASQGPDTPNKPHDQETQYF; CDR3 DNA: TGTGCCAGCCAAGGTCCGGACACCCCAAACAAACCTCACGACCAAGAGACCCAGTACTTC
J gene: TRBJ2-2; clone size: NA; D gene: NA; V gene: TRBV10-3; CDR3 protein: CAAGLTYAGELFF; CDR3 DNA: TGTGCCGCGGGACTGACTTACGCCGGGGAGCTGTTTTTT
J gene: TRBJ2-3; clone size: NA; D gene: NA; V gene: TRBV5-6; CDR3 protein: CASSLAGVGSDTQYF; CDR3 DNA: TGTGCCAGCAGCTTGGCCGGGGTAGGCTCAGATACGCAGTATTTT
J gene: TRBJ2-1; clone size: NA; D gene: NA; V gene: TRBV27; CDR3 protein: CASSIGGGATLRYNEQFF; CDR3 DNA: TGTGCCAGCAGTATAGGGGGGGGCGCAACCCTGAGATACAATGAGCAGTTCTTC
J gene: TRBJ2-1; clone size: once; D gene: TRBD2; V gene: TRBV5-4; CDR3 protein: CASSYPGGSYNEQFF; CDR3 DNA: TGTGCCAGCAGCTACCCCGGCGGGAGCTACAATGAGCAGTTCTTC
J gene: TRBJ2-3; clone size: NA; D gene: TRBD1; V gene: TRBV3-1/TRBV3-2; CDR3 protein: CASSPTGTGHTDTQYF; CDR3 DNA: TGTGCCAGCAGTCCAACCGGGACAGGGCACACAGATACGCAGTATTTT
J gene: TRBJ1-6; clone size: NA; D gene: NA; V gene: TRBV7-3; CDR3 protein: CASSLDSGPGPRPLHF; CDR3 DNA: TGTGCCAGCAGCTTAGATAGTGGGCCTGGCCCTCGGCCCCTCCACTTT
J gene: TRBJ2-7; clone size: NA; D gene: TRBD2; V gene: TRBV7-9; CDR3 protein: CASSLGVAGTYEQYF; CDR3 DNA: TGTGCCAGCAGCTTAGGGGTAGCGGGGACCTACGAGCAGTACTTC
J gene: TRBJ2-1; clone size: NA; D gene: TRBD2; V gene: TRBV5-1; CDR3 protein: CASYGLAGVENEQFF; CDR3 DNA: TGCGCCAGCTACGGGCTAGCGGGAGTGGAAAATGAGCAGTTCTTC
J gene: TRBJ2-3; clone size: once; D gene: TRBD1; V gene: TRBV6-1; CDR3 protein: CASSEVGQGVGTDTQYF; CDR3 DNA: TGTGCCAGCAGTGAAGTGGGACAGGGTGTAGGCACAGATACGCAGTATTTT
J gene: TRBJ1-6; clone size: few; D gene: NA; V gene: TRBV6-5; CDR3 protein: CASTQVYGGDSPLHF; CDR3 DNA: TGTGCCAGCACTCAGGTGTACGGTGGTGATTCACCCCTCCACTTT
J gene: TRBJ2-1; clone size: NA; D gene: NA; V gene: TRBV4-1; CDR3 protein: CASSQEPGTPSSYNEQFF; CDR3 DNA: TGCGCCAGCAGCCAAGAGCCCGGGACTCCGAGCTCCTACAATGAGCAGTTCTTC
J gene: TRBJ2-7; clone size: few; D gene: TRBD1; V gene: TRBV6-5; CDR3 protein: CASARQGAAYEQYF; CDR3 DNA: TGTGCCAGCGCAAGACAGGGAGCCGCCTACGAGCAGTACTTC
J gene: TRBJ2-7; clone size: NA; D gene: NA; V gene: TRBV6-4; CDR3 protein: CASSDSQGPSHEQYF; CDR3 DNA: TGTGCCAGCAGTGACTCGCAGGGGCCCTCCCACGAGCAGTACTTC
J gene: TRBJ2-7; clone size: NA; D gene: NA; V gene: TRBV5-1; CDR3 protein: CASSLWTDRREQYF; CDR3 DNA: TGCGCCAGCAGCTTGTGGACTGACCGGCGCGAGCAGTACTTC
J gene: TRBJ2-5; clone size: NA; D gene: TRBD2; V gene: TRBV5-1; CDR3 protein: CASRPLTSRETQYF; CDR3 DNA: TGCGCCAGCAGGCCTCTGACTAGCCGGGAGACCCAGTACTTC
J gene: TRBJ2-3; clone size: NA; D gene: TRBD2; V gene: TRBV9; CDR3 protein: CASSVETSGITSTDTQYF; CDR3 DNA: TGTGCCAGCAGCGTAGAGACTAGCGGGATAACTAGCACAGATACGCAGTATTTT
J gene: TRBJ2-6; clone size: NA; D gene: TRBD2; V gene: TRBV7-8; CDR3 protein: CASSLARGRGSSSGANVLTF; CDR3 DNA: TGTGCCAGCAGCTTAGCGCGTGGGAGGGGTAGCTCGAGCGGGGCCAACGTCCTGACTTTC
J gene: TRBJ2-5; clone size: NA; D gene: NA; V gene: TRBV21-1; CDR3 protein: CASSSHPTSGIGGSGQETQYF; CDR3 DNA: TGTGCCAGCAGCTCTCACCCGACTAGCGGGATAGGGGGGAGCGGCCAAGAGACCCAGTACTTC
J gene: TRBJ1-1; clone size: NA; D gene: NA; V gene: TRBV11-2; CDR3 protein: CASSSQYPVLTGVNTEAFF; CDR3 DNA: TGTGCCAGCAGCTCCCAATATCCGGTGTTGACAGGAGTGAACACTGAAGCTTTCTTT
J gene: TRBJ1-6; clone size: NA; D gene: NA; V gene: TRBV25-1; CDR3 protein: CASSEVDRPSPLHF; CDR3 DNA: TGTGCCAGCAGTGAGGTGGACAGACCTTCACCCCTCCACTTT
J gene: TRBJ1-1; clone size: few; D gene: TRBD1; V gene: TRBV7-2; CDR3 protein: CASSPRTGLNTEAFF; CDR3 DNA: TGTGCCAGCAGCCCCCGGACAGGGCTGAACACTGAAGCTTTCTTT
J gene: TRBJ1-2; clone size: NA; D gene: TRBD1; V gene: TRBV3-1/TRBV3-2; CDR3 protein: CASSQDGQVRYGYTF; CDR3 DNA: TGTGCCAGCAGCCAAGATGGACAGGTACGCTATGGCTACACCTTC
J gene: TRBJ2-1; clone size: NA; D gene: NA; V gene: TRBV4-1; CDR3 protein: CASSTERYNEQFF; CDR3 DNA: TGCGCCAGCAGCACAGAAAGATACAATGAGCAGTTCTTC
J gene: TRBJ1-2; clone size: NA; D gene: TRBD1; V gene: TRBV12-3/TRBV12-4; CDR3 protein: CASSPGQYYGYTF; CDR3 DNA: TGTGCCAGCAGCCCGGGACAGTACTATGGCTACACCTTC
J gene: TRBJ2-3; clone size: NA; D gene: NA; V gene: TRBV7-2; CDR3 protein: CASSLIALTDTQYF; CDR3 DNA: TGTGCCAGCAGCTTGATAGCTCTTACAGATACGCAGTATTTT
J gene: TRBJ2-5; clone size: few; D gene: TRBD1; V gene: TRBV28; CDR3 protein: CASSLPAGTGDETQYF; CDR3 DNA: TGTGCCAGCAGTTTGCCGGCCGGGACAGGGGACGAGACCCAGTACTTC
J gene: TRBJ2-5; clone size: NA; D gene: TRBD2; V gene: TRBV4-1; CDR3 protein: CASSRWTSGRGSETQYF; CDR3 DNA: TGCGCCAGCAGCCGATGGACTAGCGGGAGAGGTTCAGAGACCCAGTACTTC
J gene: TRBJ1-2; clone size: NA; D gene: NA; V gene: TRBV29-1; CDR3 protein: CSVAPRITPDGYTF; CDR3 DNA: TGCAGCGTTGCCCCCAGGATAACCCCCGATGGCTACACCTTC
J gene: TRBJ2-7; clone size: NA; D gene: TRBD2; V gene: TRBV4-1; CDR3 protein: CASSQDGTSGRAYEQYF; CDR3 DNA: TGCGCCAGCAGCCAAGACGGGACTAGCGGGAGGGCCTACGAGCAGTACTTC
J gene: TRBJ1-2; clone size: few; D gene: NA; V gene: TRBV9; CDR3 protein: CASSVGASNYGYTF; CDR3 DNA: TGTGCCAGCAGCGTAGGAGCGTCTAACTATGGCTACACCTTC
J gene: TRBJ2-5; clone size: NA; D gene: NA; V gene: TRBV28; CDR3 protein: CASTTTGTGEETQYF; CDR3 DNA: TGTGCCAGCACGACGACAGGGACGGGGGAAGAGACCCAGTACTTC
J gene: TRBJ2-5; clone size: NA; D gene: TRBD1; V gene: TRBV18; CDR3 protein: CASSPRQGARETQYF; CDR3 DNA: TGTGCCAGCTCACCTCGACAGGGGGCTCGGGAGACCCAGTACTTC